This paragraph covers one TCR beta chain sequence. The sample originates from a study of shared T cell receptors in the human thymus. Assay used: immunoSEQ multiplex PCR; TCRdb lists only in-frame clones, some missing. The repertoire holds about 380,000 clones, more than 85% seen once, with about 0.02% in the top ten. The ends were cut back, 5 bases at V and 1 base at J, with 12 bases in the middle. In germline, CDR1 is LNHDA, CDR2 SQIVND (reference sequence). The CDR3 is made up of 15 amino acids. The chain employs TRBV19 and TRBJ1-5; TRBD1 might be the D (5 bases). Sequencing input: thymocytes. The sequence was collected from a human donor. In nucleotides, the CDR3 is TGTGCCAGTAGTCAGAAGAGGGGCAGCAATCAGCCCCAGCATTTT. It specifies CASSQKRGSNQPQHF.